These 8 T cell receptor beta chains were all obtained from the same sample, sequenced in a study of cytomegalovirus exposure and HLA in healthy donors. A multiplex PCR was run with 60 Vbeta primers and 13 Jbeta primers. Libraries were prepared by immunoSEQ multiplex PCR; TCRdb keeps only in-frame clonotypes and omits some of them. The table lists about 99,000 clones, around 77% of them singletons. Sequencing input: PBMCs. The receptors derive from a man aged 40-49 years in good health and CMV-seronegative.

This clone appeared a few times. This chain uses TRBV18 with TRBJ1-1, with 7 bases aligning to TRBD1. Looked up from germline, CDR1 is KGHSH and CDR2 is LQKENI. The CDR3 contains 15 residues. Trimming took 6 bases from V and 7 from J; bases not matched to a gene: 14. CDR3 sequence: CASSLSKQGQSEAFF. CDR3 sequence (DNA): TGTGCCAGCTCGCTTTCCAAACAGGGGCAGAGTGAAGCTTTCTTT.

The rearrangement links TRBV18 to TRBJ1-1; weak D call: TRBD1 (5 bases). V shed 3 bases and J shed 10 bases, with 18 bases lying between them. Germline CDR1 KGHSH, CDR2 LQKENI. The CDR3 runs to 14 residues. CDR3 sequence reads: CASSPPQAPGGAFF. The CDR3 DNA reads TGTGCCAGCTCACCCCCTCAGGCCCCCGGGGGAGCTTTCTTT. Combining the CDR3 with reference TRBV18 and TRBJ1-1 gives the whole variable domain NAGVMQNPRHLVRRRGQEARLRCSPMKGHSHVYWYRQLPEEGLKFMVYLQKENIIDESGMPKERFSAEFPKEGPSILRIQQVVRGDSAAYFCASSPPQAPGGAFFGQGTRLTVV.

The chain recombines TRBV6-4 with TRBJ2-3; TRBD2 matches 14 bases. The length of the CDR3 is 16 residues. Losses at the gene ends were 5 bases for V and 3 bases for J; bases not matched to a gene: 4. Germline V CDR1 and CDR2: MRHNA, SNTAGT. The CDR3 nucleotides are TGTGCCAGCAGTCCGACTAGCGGGGGGGCGACAGATACGCAGTATTTT. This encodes CASSPTSGGATDTQYF.

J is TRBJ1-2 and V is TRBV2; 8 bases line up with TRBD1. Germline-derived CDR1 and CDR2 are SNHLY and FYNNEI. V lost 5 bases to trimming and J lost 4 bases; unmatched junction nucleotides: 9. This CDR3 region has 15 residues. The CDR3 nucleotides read TGTGCCAGCAGTCAACAGGGGGTCTGGGGCTATGGCTACACCTTC. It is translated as CASSQQGVWGYGYTF.

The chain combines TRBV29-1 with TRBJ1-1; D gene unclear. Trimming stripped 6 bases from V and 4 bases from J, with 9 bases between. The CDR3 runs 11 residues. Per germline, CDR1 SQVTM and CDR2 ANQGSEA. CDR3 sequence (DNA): TGCAGCGTGGGCCCTGGCACTGAAGCTTTCTTT. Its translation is CSVGPGTEAFF.

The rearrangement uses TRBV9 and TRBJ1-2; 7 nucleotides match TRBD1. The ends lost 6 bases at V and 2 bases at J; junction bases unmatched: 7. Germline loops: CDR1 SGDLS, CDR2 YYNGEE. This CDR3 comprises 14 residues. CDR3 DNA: TGTGCCAGCAACCTACAGGGGAAGAACTATGGCTACACCTTC. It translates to CASNLQGKNYGYTF.

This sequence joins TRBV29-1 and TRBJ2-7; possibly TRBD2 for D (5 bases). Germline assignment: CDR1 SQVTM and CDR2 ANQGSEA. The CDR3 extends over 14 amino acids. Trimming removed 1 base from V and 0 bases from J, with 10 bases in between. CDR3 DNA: TGCAGCGTTGAAGTCCCGGGGAGCTCCTACGAGCAGTACTTC. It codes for CSVEVPGSSYEQYF.

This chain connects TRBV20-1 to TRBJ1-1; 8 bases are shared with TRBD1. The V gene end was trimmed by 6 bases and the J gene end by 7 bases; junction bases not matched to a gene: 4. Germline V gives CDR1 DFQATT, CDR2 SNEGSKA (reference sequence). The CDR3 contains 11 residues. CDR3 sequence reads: CSAQGAGEAFF. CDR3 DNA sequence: TGCAGTGCCCAGGGGGCCGGTGAAGCTTTCTTT.